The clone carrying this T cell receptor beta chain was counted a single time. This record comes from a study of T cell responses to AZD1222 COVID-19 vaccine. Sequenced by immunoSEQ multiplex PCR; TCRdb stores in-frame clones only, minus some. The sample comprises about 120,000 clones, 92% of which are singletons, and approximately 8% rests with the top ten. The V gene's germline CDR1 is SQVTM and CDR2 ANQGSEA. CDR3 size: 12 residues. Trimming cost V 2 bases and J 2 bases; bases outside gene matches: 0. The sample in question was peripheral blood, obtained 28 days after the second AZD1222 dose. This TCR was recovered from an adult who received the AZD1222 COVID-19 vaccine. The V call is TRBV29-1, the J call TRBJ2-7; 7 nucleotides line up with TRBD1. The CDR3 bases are TGCAGCGTTGAACAGGGGGCCTACGAGCAGTACTTC. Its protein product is CSVEQGAYEQYF.